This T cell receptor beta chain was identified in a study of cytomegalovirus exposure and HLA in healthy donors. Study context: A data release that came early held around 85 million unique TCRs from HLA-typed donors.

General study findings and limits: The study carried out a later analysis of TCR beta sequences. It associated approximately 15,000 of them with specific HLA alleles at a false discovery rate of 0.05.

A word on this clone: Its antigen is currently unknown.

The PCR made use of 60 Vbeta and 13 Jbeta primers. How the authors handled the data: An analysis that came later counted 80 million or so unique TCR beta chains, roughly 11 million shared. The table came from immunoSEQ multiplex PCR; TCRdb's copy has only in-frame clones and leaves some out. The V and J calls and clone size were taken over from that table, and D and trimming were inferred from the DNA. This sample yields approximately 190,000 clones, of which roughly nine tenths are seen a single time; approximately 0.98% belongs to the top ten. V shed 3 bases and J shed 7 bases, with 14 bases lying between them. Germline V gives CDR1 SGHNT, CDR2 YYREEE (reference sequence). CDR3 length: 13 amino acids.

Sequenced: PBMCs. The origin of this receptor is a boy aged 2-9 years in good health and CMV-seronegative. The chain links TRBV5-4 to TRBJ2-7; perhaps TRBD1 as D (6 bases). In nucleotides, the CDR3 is TGTGCCAGCAGCTCCCACAGGGTGGGGGAGCAGTACTTC. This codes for CASSSHRVGEQYF.